Listed here are 29 T cell receptor beta chains from one sample, sequenced in a study of shared clonotypes between healthy human individuals. Data came from immunoSEQ multiplex PCR; TCRdb stores just in-frame clones and leaves some out. The sample consists of about 980,000 clones, approximately 80% of them appearing once. Sequencing was done on a sample of memory CD4+ T cells sorted from blood. Subset indicated: CD45RA-negative fraction. These receptors came from a man younger than 35 in good health.

This clone was detected only once. This chain links TRBV7-2 with TRBJ2-7, with TRBD2 matching 9 bases. CDR3 size: 16 residues. CDR1 is SGHTA and CDR2 is FQGNSA in the germline V gene. Trimming removed 0 bases from V and 4 bases from J; junction bases left unmatched: 7. CDR3 in amino acids: CASSLALSGGLYEQYF. The CDR3 bases are TGTGCCAGCAGCTTAGCCCTTAGCGGGGGTTTATACGAGCAGTACTTC. The whole variable domain, remainder taken from reference TRBV7-2 and TRBJ2-7, is GAGVSQSPSNKVTEKGKDVELRCDPISGHTALYWYRQSLGQGLEFLIYFQGNSAPDKSGLPSDRFSAERTGGSVSTLTIQRTQQEDSAVYLCASSLALSGGLYEQYFGPGTRLTVT.

This chain connects TRBV20-1 to TRBJ2-1; maybe TRBD2 (7 bases). The V and J ends lost 3 bases and 10 bases respectively, with 10 bases between them. The CDR3 has 11 residues. Per germline, CDR1 DFQATT and CDR2 SNEGSKA (reference sequence). The CDR3 here is CSARKGGEQFF. In DNA, the CDR3 is TGCAGTGCTAGGAAGGGGGGGGAGCAGTTCTTC.

As for this clone: Other DNA sequences in this specimen translate into the identical CDR3. The rearrangement joins TRBV19 to TRBJ1-5, with D possibly being TRBD1 (5 bases). This CDR3 comprises 13 residues. With 1 base removed from V and 5 bases from J, the gap between germline ends came to 6 bases. In germline, CDR1 is LNHDA, CDR2 SQIVND (reference sequence). The CDR3 sequence is CASSIGGDQPQHF. CDR3 DNA sequence: TGTGCCAGTAGTATAGGAGGGGATCAGCCCCAGCATTTT.

V usage is TRBV30 and J usage is TRBJ2-2; 7 nucleotides agree with TRBD1. This CDR3 has 14 residues. Per the germline V gene, CDR1 is GTSNPN and CDR2 is SVGIG (reference sequence). Trimming removed 2 bases from V and 5 bases from J; junction bases left unmatched: 5. CDR3 residues: CAWSLDRRTGELFF. CDR3 DNA sequence: TGTGCCTGGAGTCTGGACAGGCGGACCGGGGAGCTGTTTTTT.

This rearrangement joins TRBV28 to TRBJ1-1, with a tentative D call TRBD1 (6 bases). The CDR3 has 14 amino acids. CDR1 and CDR2 (germline): MDHEN, SYDVKM. V shed 7 bases and J shed 4 bases, with 16 bases lying between them. The CDR3 DNA follows: TGTGCCAGCACTGAAAGGGGGTTGGGCACTGAAGCTTTCTTT. It is translated as CASTERGLGTEAFF.

This sequence joins TRBV2 and TRBJ2-1; the match to TRBD2 covers 11 bases. The ends lost 5 bases at V and 9 bases at J; junction bases unmatched: 12. Per the germline V gene, CDR1 is SNHLY and CDR2 is FYNNEI. This CDR3 has 16 residues. The CDR3 DNA reads TGTGCCAGCAGTTTGACTAGCGGGACCTATAAAGTTGAGCAGTTCTTC. Translating gives CASSLTSGTYKVEQFF.

The chain combines TRBV7-9 with TRBJ2-7, with 14 bases fitting TRBD2. Germline CDR1 and CDR2: SEHNR and FQNEAQ (reference sequence). The CDR3 contains 18 residues. The trim removed 4 bases at V and 5 bases at J, leaving 13 bases unmatched. The CDR3 DNA reads as TGTGCCAGCAGCTCCAAGGGACTAGCGGGGGCCCAGGTAGACGAGCAGTACTTC. Its translation is CASSSKGLAGAQVDEQYF.

In its sample, this clone was seen once. A single base separates this from a much larger clone, so it may be a read error. Other DNA sequences in this specimen translate into the identical CDR3. Written as DNA, the CDR3 is TGTGCCAGCAGCGACGGGGGTTCGGTGGAGACCCAGTACTTC. This gives the protein CASSDGGSVETQYF. The rearrangement links TRBV9 to TRBJ2-5, with D perhaps matching TRBD2 (6 bases). Trimming removed 3 bases from V and 5 bases from J, with 14 bases in between. The CDR3 covers 14 residues. Germline-derived CDR1 and CDR2 are SGDLS and YYNGEE.

The rearrangement uses TRBV11-2 and TRBJ2-7, with 11 bases fitting TRBD2. V gave up 4 bases and J gave up 9 bases; unmatched junction bases: 14. This CDR3 is built from 16 residues. CDR1 and CDR2 from the germline V gene are SGHAT and FQNNGV. The CDR3 DNA sequence: TGTGCCAGCAGCTCGGTTAGCGGGGGGGCCTTTCAGTTGCAGTACTTC. It specifies CASSSVSGGAFQLQYF.

The chain recombines TRBV28 with TRBJ2-7; 9 bases map to TRBD2. This CDR3 spans 15 amino acids. The V gene end was trimmed by 6 bases and the J gene end by 2 bases; junction bases not matched to a gene: 8. From germline, CDR1 is MDHEN and CDR2 SYDVKM. CDR3 bases: TGTGCCAGCAGGCCGAGCGGGGGGCTCGCCTACGAGCAGTACTTC. This codes for CASRPSGGLAYEQYF.

The chain links TRBV5-1 to TRBJ2-5; 13 bases fit TRBD2. Looked up from germline, CDR1 is SGHRS and CDR2 is YFSETQ. This CDR3 region has 16 residues. The ends lost 4 bases at V and 6 bases at J; junction bases unmatched: 9. CDR3 nucleotide sequence: TGCGCCAGCAGCGAGGAGACTAGCGGGAGGTCACAGACCCAGTACTTC. This translates into CASSEETSGRSQTQYF.

This rearrangement joins TRBV5-1 to TRBJ2-1; D gene unclear. Trimming took off 0 bases at V and 0 bases at J, with 7 bases between the two ends. This CDR3 has 15 amino acids. The germline CDR1 and CDR2 sequences are SGHRS and YFSETQ. This CDR3 is CASSLAADSYNEQFF. CDR3 nucleotides: TGCGCCAGCAGCTTGGCCGCGGACTCCTACAATGAGCAGTTCTTC.

The chain joins TRBV19 to TRBJ1-2; TRBD1 matches 7 bases. The CDR3 contains 16 residues. J was trimmed by 4 bases and V by 4 bases; bases with no gene match: 12. Germline CDR1 is LNHDA and CDR2 is SQIVND (reference sequence). The CDR3 DNA reads TGTGCCAGTAGTAACGGGACAGCGTCAAAAAGCTATGGCTACACCTTC. This codes for CASSNGTASKSYGYTF.

CDR3 sequence: CASSLGTGSQETQYF. DNA of the CDR3: TGTGCCAGCAGCCTGGGGACGGGCTCCCAAGAGACCCAGTACTTC. This rearrangement joins TRBV5-4 to TRBJ2-5; D may correspond to TRBD1 or TRBD2 (5 bases each). The V gene's germline CDR1 is SGHNT and CDR2 YYREEE (reference sequence). The CDR3 spans 15 residues. Trimming left V 4 bases short and J 1 base short, with 14 bases between. Variable domain in full (rest from reference TRBV5-4 and TRBJ2-5): ETGVTQSPTHLIKTRGQQVTLRCSSQSGHNTVSWYQQALGQGPQFIFQYYREEENGRGNFPPRFSGLQFPNYSSELNVNALELDDSALYLCASSLGTGSQETQYFGPGTRLLVL.

This clone was seen a few times. The DNA for the CDR3 is TGTGCCAGCAGTGGAGGGGGCGCGGTGCCCTACACCTTC. Translating it yields CASSGGGAVPYTF. The chain uses TRBV2 and TRBJ1-2; TRBD1 matches 7 bases. Germline loops: CDR1 SNHLY, CDR2 FYNNEI. Trimming cost V 4 bases and J 10 bases; bases outside gene matches: 9. CDR3 length equals 13 residues.

This chain links TRBV7-9 with TRBJ2-5; either TRBD1 or TRBD2 may fit D (6 bases each). The CDR3 sequence is 14 residues long. V dropped 5 bases and J dropped 5 bases, with 15 bases sitting between them. Germline lookup yields CDR1 SEHNR and CDR2 FQNEAQ (reference sequence). The CDR3 here is CASSPESGAETQYF. The DNA of the CDR3 is TGTGCCAGCAGCCCCGAATCGGGGGCTGAGACCCAGTACTTC.

The chain joins TRBV9 to TRBJ2-7, with 7 nucleotides matching TRBD2. With V trimmed by 2 bases and J by 0 bases, 8 bases remained unmatched. The V gene's germline CDR1 is SGDLS and CDR2 YYNGEE. This CDR3 spans 16 amino acids. The CDR3 nucleotides read TGTGCCAGCAGCGTGTCGGGAGCTAGCGGCTCCTACGAGCAGTACTTC. It yields the protein CASSVSGASGSYEQYF.

The rearrangement joins TRBV7-3 to TRBJ2-5, with TRBD2 matching 10 bases. V lost 5 bases and J lost 4; bases outside the gene matches: 7. There are 15 residues in the CDR3. Germline values: CDR1 SGHTA, CDR2 FQGTGA. The CDR3 coding sequence is TGTGCCAGCAGCACCCGACTAGCGGGTGTAGAGACCCAGTACTTC. Residues: CASSTRLAGVETQYF.

The chain combines TRBV27 with TRBJ2-7; a possible D gene is TRBD2 (5 bases). V lost 4 bases and J lost 6, with 10 bases in between. The CDR3 totals 12 residues. The V gene's germline CDR1 is MNHEY and CDR2 SMNVEV (reference sequence). The CDR3 protein is CASSSYGVEQYF. The CDR3 nucleotides read TGTGCCAGCAGTTCGTACGGGGTCGAGCAGTACTTC.

This clone was counted a single time. The chain joins TRBV7-2 to TRBJ2-2, with D possibly TRBD2 on 5 matching bases. Trimming shortened V by 4 bases and J by 6 bases, and 9 bases separated the two germline ends. From germline, CDR1 is SGHTA and CDR2 FQGNSA. This CDR3 is 13 amino acids long. The DNA of the CDR3 is TGTGCCAGCAGCTCCGGACTCCCCGGGGAGCTGTTTTTT. Translating gives CASSSGLPGELFF.

As to this clone: A single base separates this from a much larger clone, so it may be a read error. V and J are TRBV6-6 and TRBJ1-2; 10 bases align to TRBD1. The germline V gene encodes CDR1 MNHNY and CDR2 SVGAGI (reference sequence). With V trimmed by 6 bases and J by 3 bases, 4 bases remained unmatched. The CDR3 sequence is 14 residues long. Here the CDR3 reads CASSSGQGYYGYTF. CDR3 nucleotides: TGTGCCAGCAGCTCGGGACAGGGGTACTATGGCTACACCTTC.

V gene TRBV9 combines with J gene TRBJ2-3; 9 nucleotides match TRBD2. The V gene end was trimmed by 2 bases and the J gene end by 6 bases; junction bases not matched to a gene: 13. The CDR3 is 17 residues long. Per the germline V gene, CDR1 is SGDLS and CDR2 is YYNGEE. CDR3 in DNA: TGTGCCAGCAGCGTGACTACCGGGACTAGCAAGGTCGATACGCAGTATTTT. Encoded protein: CASSVTTGTSKVDTQYF.

The rearrangement links TRBV11-2 to TRBJ2-7, with D perhaps TRBD1 (5 bases). Germline V lookup: CDR1 SGHAT, CDR2 FQNNGV. The length of the CDR3 is 15 residues. V gave up 7 bases and J gave up 0 bases, with 16 bases separating them. The CDR3 loop is CASTLSTAPSYEQYF. The CDR3 coding sequence is TGTGCCAGCACCCTGTCGACAGCCCCCTCCTACGAGCAGTACTTC. Full variable domain (missing parts from reference TRBV11-2 and TRBJ2-7): EAGVAQSPRYKIIEKRQSVAFWCNPISGHATLYWYQQILGQGPKLLIQFQNNGVVDDSQLPKDRFSAERLKGVDSTLKIQPAKLEDSAVYLCASTLSTAPSYEQYFGPGTRLTVT.

The V and J genes are TRBV10-3 and TRBJ2-5; a possible D gene is TRBD1 (6 bases). Germline V gene sequence: CDR1 ENHRY, CDR2 SYGVKD. The CDR3 spans 13 residues. V lost 7 bases and J 4 bases, leaving 13 bases between the germline ends. CDR3 coding DNA: TGTGCCATCAAGGCTCGAGGGGGAGAGACCCAGTACTTC. Translated: CAIKARGGETQYF.

This clone turned up a few times. The chain recombines TRBV7-2 with TRBJ1-1; D is perhaps TRBD1 (5 bases). The ends were cut back, 5 bases at V and 1 base at J, with 11 bases in the middle. CDR3 length equals 14 residues. Germline values: CDR1 SGHTA, CDR2 FQGNSA. The CDR3 DNA is TGTGCCAGCAGCCCCTGGACAACGAACACTGAAGCTTTCTTT. Its protein is CASSPWTTNTEAFF.

This chain connects TRBV6-1 to TRBJ2-5; D unresolved. V was pared by 10 bases and J by 4 bases, with 16 bases between. The CDR3 is made up of 13 amino acids. The V gene's germline CDR1 is MNHNS and CDR2 SASEGT. The CDR3, as DNA: TGTGCCACCGCTTTCGACATAGGAGAGACCCAGTACTTC. It specifies CATAFDIGETQYF.

The CDR3 nucleotides read TGTGCCAGCAGCCAAGGAAGGCGTGAAAAACTGTTTTTT. The encoded protein is CASSQGRREKLFF. This sequence joins TRBV7-2 and TRBJ1-4; D remains ambiguous. V was clipped by 5 bases and J by 7 bases, with 11 bases between them. In germline, CDR1 is SGHTA, CDR2 FQGNSA. The CDR3 has 13 residues.

The V gene is TRBV19, the J gene TRBJ2-3; 8 bases align to TRBD2. The CDR3 has 17 amino acids. Looked up from germline, CDR1 is LNHDA and CDR2 is SQIVND (reference sequence). Trimming removed 3 bases from V and 6 bases from J; junction bases left unmatched: 14. CDR3 residues: CASSIASRGGPRDTQYF. The CDR3 DNA sequence: TGTGCCAGTAGTATTGCGTCCCGCGGGGGGCCGCGGGATACGCAGTATTTT.

V gene TRBV18 combines with J gene TRBJ1-2; 10 bases line up with TRBD1. The CDR3 length is 16 residues. The V segment lost 2 bases and the J segment 3 bases; nucleotides outside the gene matches: 6. CDR1 and CDR2 (germline): KGHSH, LQKENI. CDR3 residues: CASSPGTGARDYGYTF. CDR3 bases: TGTGCCAGCTCACCAGGGACAGGGGCCCGAGACTATGGCTACACCTTC. Looking up the rest from reference TRBV18 and TRBJ1-2 gives the full variable domain: NAGVMQNPRHLVRRRGQEARLRCSPMKGHSHVYWYRQLPEEGLKFMVYLQKENIIDESGMPKERFSAEFPKEGPSILRIQQVVRGDSAAYFCASSPGTGARDYGYTFGSGTRLTVV.